This TCR beta chain was sequenced during a study of blood T cell repertoires in COVID-19. About the research overall: PBMCs, B-cell-depleted T cells, or T cells were the source of the cDNA or gDNA that made up the material.

The protocol was immunoSEQ multiplex PCR, while the TCRdb copy is restricted to in-frame clones and leaves out a portion. Here the sample spans 110,000 or so clones, approximately 85% being singletons. With 4 bases clipped from V and 8 bases from J, the junction kept 6 bases outside the gene matches. The CDR3 loop spans 14 amino acids. CDR1 and CDR2 (germline): WSHSY, SAAADI. The TCR comes from a woman aged 55-70 years with COVID-19, enrolled during active disease. The specimen sequenced was peripheral blood. This rearrangement joins TRBV10-2 to TRBJ1-2; 11 nucleotides match TRBD1. CDR3 coding DNA: TGCGCCAGCAGTGCCCCGGGACAGGGGGAAGGCTACACCTTC. It specifies CASSAPGQGEGYTF.